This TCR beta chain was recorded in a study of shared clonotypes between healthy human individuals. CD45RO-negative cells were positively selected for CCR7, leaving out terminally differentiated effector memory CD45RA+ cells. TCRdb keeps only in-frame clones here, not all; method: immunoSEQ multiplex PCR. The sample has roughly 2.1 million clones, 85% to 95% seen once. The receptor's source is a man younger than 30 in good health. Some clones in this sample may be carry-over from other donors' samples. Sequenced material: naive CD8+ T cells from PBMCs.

CDR3 sequence (DNA): TGTGCCAGCAGTGAAGGAACCGGGACAGTGACTCATACGCAGTATTTT. Residues: CASSEGTGTVTHTQYF. This chain connects TRBV6-1 to TRBJ2-3; 7 positions match TRBD1. Germline V CDR1 and CDR2: MNHNS, SASEGT. After removal of 1 base from V and 7 bases from J, the junction contained 11 bases not matched to a gene. The CDR3 extends over 16 amino acids.